Sequencing of this T cell receptor (beta chain) was carried out in a study of blood T cell repertoires in COVID-19. On the study more broadly: T cells, B-cell-depleted T cells, or PBMCs provided the cDNA or gDNA that served as material.

CDR1 LNHDA and CDR2 SQIVND come from the germline V gene (reference sequence). The CDR3 spans 13 residues. V dropped 8 bases and J dropped 5 bases, with 15 bases sitting between them. Original methodology: Estimation of nucleated cell counts was performed using reference gene primer amplification. TCRdb keeps only in-frame clones here, not all; method: immunoSEQ multiplex PCR. D and trimming come from the DNA, and the V and J calls and clone size come from that table. Here the sample spans over 50,000 clones, around 86% being singletons. The V call is TRBV19, the J call TRBJ1-1; possibly TRBD1 for D (6 bases). This sequence was found in a human donor in a cohort sampled during active COVID-19. What was sequenced was peripheral blood. The DNA of the CDR3 is TGTGCCAGTTCCCAGGGGAGTGGGACTGAAGCTTTCTTT. Translation: CASSQGSGTEAFF.